The next 17 T cell receptor beta chains were all read from a single sample in a study of T cell repertoires in cytomegalovirus infection. TCRdb recomputed calls from the reads with MiXCR, one row per CDR3 protein. The sample lists roughly 150,000 distinct CDR3 sequences, 17% occurring once. The specimen was CD8+ T cells from PBMCs. Receptors originate from a human donor in good health (CMV status not recorded). Some clones in this sample may be carry-over from other donors' samples.

In regard to this clonotype: The limits of the CDR3 on the DNA are not certain, so only TCRdb's listed CDR3 is given. The chain employs TRBV7-5 and TRBJ1-1. TRBV7-5 is tagged as a pseudogene. The CDR3 totals 18 residues, both ends included. The CDR3 loop is CISVPEARGRDPPPEAFF.

A remark on this clonotype: This likely comes from a read error, as the CDR3 has no conserved phenylalanine or tryptophan at its end. The rearrangement links TRBV11-2 to TRBJ1-2; 10 bases align to TRBD1. Germline V gene data show CDR1 as SGHAT and CDR2 as FQNNGV. The trim removed 3 bases at V and 8 bases at J, leaving 12 bases unmatched. The CDR3 consists of 16 residues. This CDR3 reads CASSFGTGDLRGGYTL. The CDR3 region has the DNA TGTGCCAGCAGCTTCGGGACAGGGGACCTCCGTGGGGGCTACACCTTG.

The CDR3 bases are TGCAGTGCTAGAGATCCGGCGTTTTTCACTCAGCCCCAGCATTTT. Its protein is CSARDPAFFTQPQHF. The V call is TRBV20-1, the J call TRBJ1-5; no reliable D call. The germline V gene has CDR1 DFQATT and CDR2 SNEGSKA (reference sequence). Trimming pared 0 bases from V and 6 bases from J, leaving 15 bases between. The CDR3 loop spans 15 amino acids.

This clonotype was observed a handful of times. The rearrangement uses TRBV5-4 and TRBJ2-3; TRBD2 aligns across 8 bases. The CDR3 has 16 residues. The V segment lost 4 bases and the J segment 4 bases; nucleotides outside the gene matches: 11. CDR1 and CDR2 (germline): SGHNT, YYREEE (reference sequence). The CDR3 spells CASSQEVAGYPDTQYF. CDR3 sequence (DNA): TGTGCCAGCAGCCAAGAGGTAGCGGGGTACCCAGATACGCAGTATTTT.

The CDR3 bases are TGTGCCAGCAGTTGGCGGGAGAGTACCTACGAGCAGTACTTC. Its translation is CASSWRESTYEQYF. This chain connects TRBV6-8 to TRBJ2-7, with 7 nucleotides matching TRBD2. CDR3 length: 14 amino acids. CDR1 and CDR2 from the germline V gene are MNHGY and SAAAGT. V was pared by 4 bases and J by 2 bases, with 5 bases of the junction left unmatched.

The table lists this clonotype with many counts. The chain employs TRBV7-8 and TRBJ2-1, with 9 bases lining up with TRBD2. Germline V lookup: CDR1 SGHVS, CDR2 FQNEAQ. V was clipped by 1 base and J by 0 bases; unmatched bases: 1. The CDR3 spans 16 residues. The CDR3 nucleotides read TGTGCCAGCAGCTTAGGACTAGCGGCCTCCTACAATGAGCAGTTCTTC. Translation gives CASSLGLAASYNEQFF.

The sample holds a few counts of this clonotype. J is TRBJ2-7 and V is TRBV6-6; tentatively, D is TRBD2 (6 bases). From germline, CDR1 is MNHNY and CDR2 SVGAGI (reference sequence). The ends were cut back, 0 bases at V and 6 bases at J, with 9 bases in the middle. The CDR3 runs 13 residues. DNA for the CDR3: TGTGCCAGCAGTTACTCGGGGGGTTCCGAGCAGTACTTC. Encoded protein: CASSYSGGSEQYF.

This clonotype was seen many times. The V call is TRBV6-2 or TRBV6-3, the J call TRBJ2-1; D is unresolved. The germline gives CDR1 MNHEY, CDR2 SVGEGT. Trimming stripped 2 bases from V and 1 base from J, with 9 bases between. The CDR3 totals 15 residues. CDR3 sequence (DNA): TGTGCCAGCAGTTACCGCGACAATTCCTACAATGAGCAGTTCTTC. It encodes CASSYRDNSYNEQFF.

The chain couples TRBV7-8 to TRBJ2-1, with D maybe TRBD2 (5 bases). V was clipped by 2 bases and J by 3 bases, with 17 bases between them. The CDR3 is 17 residues long. Germline V gene data show CDR1 as SGHVS and CDR2 as FQNEAQ. The CDR3 nucleotides read TGTGCCAGCAGCTTAATCCGGGTAGGACTGATCTACAATGAGCAGTTCTTC. It specifies CASSLIRVGLIYNEQFF.

V usage is TRBV4-3 and J usage is TRBJ2-1; 9 bases line up with TRBD2. CDR3 length: 16 residues. The germline V gene has CDR1 LGHNA and CDR2 YSLEER. V lost 3 bases, J lost 2 bases, and 5 bases stayed unmatched. The CDR3 spells CASSHGSGGTYNEQFF. CDR3 nucleotide sequence: TGCGCCAGCAGCCACGGGAGCGGGGGGACCTACAATGAGCAGTTCTTC.

This clonotype was seen only a few times. The chain recombines TRBV11-2 with TRBJ2-1; the match to TRBD2 covers 15 bases. CDR3 length: 18 amino acids. V lost 1 base, J lost 2 bases, and 3 bases stayed unmatched. Germline V gene sequence: CDR1 SGHAT, CDR2 FQNNGV. DNA of the CDR3: TGTGCCAGCAGCTTAGGGACTAGCGGGAGGGACACCTACAATGAGCAGTTCTTC. Protein sequence: CASSLGTSGRDTYNEQFF.

This clonotype has more than one count but fewer than ten. This rearrangement joins TRBV7-6 to TRBJ1-5; TRBD1 agrees at 7 bases. The CDR3 loop spans 15 amino acids. Germline V lookup: CDR1 SGHVS, CDR2 FNYEAQ. J gave up 3 bases and V 2 bases, and 4 bases lay outside the gene matches. CDR3 in DNA: TGTGCCAGCAGCTTAAGGACAGGTCTCAATCAGCCCCAGCATTTT. This codes for CASSLRTGLNQPQHF. The complete variable domain, with remaining parts taken from reference TRBV7-6 and TRBJ1-5, reads GAGVSQSPRYKVTKRGQDVALRCDPISGHVSLYWYRQALGQGPEFLTYFNYEAQQDKSGLPNDRFSAERPEGSISTLTIQRTEQRDSAMYRCASSLRTGLNQPQHFGDGTRLSIL.

This clonotype was observed a handful of times. The gene calls are TRBV28 and TRBJ2-2; 9 bases are a match to TRBD2. V was pared by 5 bases and J by 5 bases, with 9 bases of the junction left unmatched. Per the germline V gene, CDR1 is MDHEN and CDR2 is SYDVKM. CDR3 length: 16 amino acids. The CDR3 DNA sequence: TGTGCCAGCAGTCCGGGACTAGCAACGGGGACCGGGGAGCTGTTTTTT. It yields the protein CASSPGLATGTGELFF.

A few counts support this clonotype. The chain links TRBV15 to TRBJ2-1; 10 nucleotides line up with TRBD2. Per germline, CDR1 LNHNV and CDR2 YYDKDF (reference sequence). CDR3 length: 17 residues. After removal of 6 bases from V and 8 bases from J, the junction contained 16 bases not matched to a gene. CDR3 sequence reads: CATSSGLAVESIHEQFF. The CDR3 DNA is TGTGCCACCAGTAGTGGACTAGCGGTGGAATCCATCCATGAGCAGTTCTTC.

The chain recombines TRBV20-1 with TRBJ2-1; TRBD2 aligns across 10 bases. The V gene end was trimmed by 4 bases and the J gene end by 4 bases; junction bases not matched to a gene: 7. CDR1 DFQATT and CDR2 SNEGSKA come from the germline V gene (reference sequence). This CDR3 has 15 residues. CDR3 protein: CSAKGWTSGYNEQFF. CDR3 nucleotides: TGCAGTGCTAAGGGGTGGACTAGCGGATACAATGAGCAGTTCTTC.

The CDR3 spells CASTYGGQSLPGNTIYF. DNA of the CDR3: TGTGCCAGCACCTACGGGGGGCAGAGCCTCCCGGGAAACACCATATATTTT. The V call is TRBV5-5, the J call TRBJ1-3; tentative D call: TRBD1 (6 bases). In germline, CDR1 is SGHKS, CDR2 YYEKEE (reference sequence). Trimming shortened V by 6 bases and J by 4 bases, and 23 bases separated the two germline ends. The CDR3 extends over 17 amino acids.

The gene calls are TRBV7-8 and TRBJ1-5; D might be TRBD1 (6 bases). Trimming removed 1 base from V and 0 bases from J, with 10 bases in between. CDR1 is SGHVS, CDR2 FQNEAQ, per germline. The CDR3 totals 16 residues. CDR3 in amino acids: CASSLEGGYSNQPQHF. The CDR3 DNA is TGTGCCAGCAGCTTAGAGGGGGGGTATAGCAATCAGCCCCAGCATTTT. Full variable domain (outside the CDR3, taken from reference TRBV7-8 and TRBJ1-5): GAGVSQSPRYKVAKRGQDVALRCDPISGHVSLFWYQQALGQGPEFLTYFQNEAQLDKSGLPSDRFFAERPEGSVSTLKIQRTQQEDSAVYLCASSLEGGYSNQPQHFGDGTRLSIL.